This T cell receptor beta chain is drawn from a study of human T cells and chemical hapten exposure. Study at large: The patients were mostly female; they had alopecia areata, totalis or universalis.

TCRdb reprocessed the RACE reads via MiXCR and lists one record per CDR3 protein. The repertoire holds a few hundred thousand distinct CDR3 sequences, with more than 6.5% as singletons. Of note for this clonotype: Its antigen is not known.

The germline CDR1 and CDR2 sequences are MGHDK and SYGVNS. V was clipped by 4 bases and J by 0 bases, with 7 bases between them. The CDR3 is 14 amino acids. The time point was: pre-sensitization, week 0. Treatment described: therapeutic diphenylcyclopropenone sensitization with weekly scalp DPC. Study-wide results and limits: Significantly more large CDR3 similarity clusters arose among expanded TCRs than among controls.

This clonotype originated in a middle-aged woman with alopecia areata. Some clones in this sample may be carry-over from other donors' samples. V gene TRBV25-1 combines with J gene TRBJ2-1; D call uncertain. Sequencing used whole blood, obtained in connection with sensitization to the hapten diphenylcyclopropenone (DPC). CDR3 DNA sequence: TGTGCCAGCAGTGGGTCAGTCTCCTACAATGAGCAGTTCTTC. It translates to CASSGSVSYNEQFF.